The rows below give T cell receptor beta chains drawn from one sample of a study of blood T cells in healthy people across ages. TCRdb reprocessed the 5' RACE reads via MiXCR and lists one record per CDR3 protein. The top ten hold under 60% of the sample, which has around 400,000 distinct CDR3 sequences, about 49% seen once. Sequencing was carried out using blood. The source of these receptors is a man aged 55 to 70 in good health. The CDR3 runs from the conserved cysteine through the conserved F or W. D genes are given only for firm matches. Rows give clone size only sometimes, using once, few, many, or a class for an expanded clone.

>TRBD2|TRBJ2-3|TRBV6-2/TRBV6-3|-
TGTGCCAGCAGCCGAAGCGGGGGTTTAGATACGCAGTATTTT
CASSRSGGLDTQYF
>-|TRBJ2-1|TRBV30|-
TGTGCCTGGAGTGTAAGGAACAGGGAGCAGTTCTTC
CAWSVRNREQFF
>TRBD1|TRBJ1-2|TRBV7-8|once
TGTGCCAGCAGCCCTCGGGACAGCATCTATGGCTACACCTTC
CASSPRDSIYGYTF
>TRBD1|TRBJ1-1|TRBV3-1|-
TGTGCCAGCAGCCGGGACAGGCACACTGAAGCTTTCTTT
CASSRDRHTEAFF
>TRBD2|TRBJ2-7|TRBV7-2|once
TGTGCCAGCGGCCCAGCGGGAAACTCCTACGAGCAGTACTTC
CASGPAGNSYEQYF
>-|TRBJ2-7|TRBV5-1|-
TGCGCCAGCAGCTTGGAGGGCGGGGGCTCACAGAAGTACTTC
CASSLEGGGSQKYF
>TRBD2|TRBJ2-1|TRBV15|-
TGTGCCACCAGCAGAGAGGGACTAGGCTCCTACAATGAGCAGTTCTTC
CATSREGLGSYNEQFF
>TRBD2|TRBJ2-1|TRBV20-1|-
TGCAGTGCTAGTGAGACTAGCTACGAGCAGTTCTTC
CSASETSYEQFF
>-|TRBJ2-6|TRBV7-2|few
TGTGCCAGCAGCTTAACAGGGCTCGGGGCCAACGTCCTGACTTTC
CASSLTGLGANVLTF
>-|TRBJ2-3|TRBV6-1|-
TGTGCCAGCAGTGGACGTCTTCACACAGATACGCAGTATTTT
CASSGRLHTDTQYF
>-|TRBJ2-4|TRBV28|few
TGTGCCAGCAGTTTGCTGGTAGCCAAAAACATTCAGTACTTC
CASSLLVAKNIQYF
>TRBD2|TRBJ2-1|TRBV9|-
TGTGCCAGCAGCGCCGCGGGAGGACCTTCTTTGGGTGAGCAGTTCTTC
CASSAAGGPSLGEQFF
>TRBD2|TRBJ2-1|TRBV10-3|-
TGTGCCATCATGCCGGGACTAGCGGGACGGAGCTCCTACAATGAGCAGTTCTTC
CAIMPGLAGRSSYNEQFF
>-|TRBJ2-7|TRBV10-3|few
TGTGCCATCAGCTCCGGGACCTTCAACGAGCAGTACTTC
CAISSGTFNEQYF
>-|TRBJ1-2|TRBV24-1|-
TGTGCCACCTCGACTGCCAACTATGGCTACACCTTC
CATSTANYGYTF
>-|TRBJ2-5|TRBV7-2|few
TGTGCCAGCAGCCTGGGGGGCATCCAAGAGACCCAGTACTTC
CASSLGGIQETQYF
>TRBD1|TRBJ1-2|TRBV3-1|-
TGTGTCAGCAGCCAAGGGGGCGCGAGCGGCTACACCTTC
CVSSQGGASGYTF
>-|TRBJ2-7|TRBV6-2/TRBV6-3|-
TGTGCCAGCACCGGGGCGGTAGCCTACGAGCAGTACTTC
CASTGAVAYEQYF
>TRBD1|TRBJ2-7|TRBV28|-
TGTGCCAGCAGTTTACCACAGGGGTTTACCTACGAGCAGTACTTC
CASSLPQGFTYEQYF
>TRBD1|TRBJ2-7|TRBV9|-
TGTGCCAGCAGCTCCAGGGGGCTTGACTACGAGCAGTACTTC
CASSSRGLDYEQYF
>-|TRBJ2-5|TRBV16|-
TGTGCCAGCAGCCCACAGGCCGACAGTCCCGGGCAGTACTTC
CASSPQADSPGQYF
>-|TRBJ2-6|TRBV7-7|-
TGTGCTAGCAGCCTCTCATTTACTGGGGCCAACGTCCTGACTTTC
CASSLSFTGANVLTF
>-|TRBJ1-3|TRBV7-6|-
TGTGCCAGCAGCCTAACGAGGACAGCTGGAAACACCATATATTTT
CASSLTRTAGNTIYF
>-|TRBJ2-4|TRBV6-2/TRBV6-3|few
TGTGCCAGCAGCACCCGGCGGTTAGCCAAAAACATTCAGTACTTC
CASSTRRLAKNIQYF
>TRBD1|TRBJ2-1|TRBV5-1|few
TGCGCCAGCAGAAGGGACAGGGGAGAGAATGAGCAGTTCTTC
CASRRDRGENEQFF
>TRBD2|TRBJ2-1|TRBV24-1|once
TGTGCCACCAGTGACCGCCGACTAGCGGGAGGGACCTACAATGAGCAGTTCTTC
CATSDRRLAGGTYNEQFF
>-|TRBJ2-3|TRBV20-1|many
TGCAGTGCTAGGGAGGTACTAGCTTCCCCAGATACGCAGTATTTT
CSAREVLASPDTQYF
>-|TRBJ2-3|TRBV5-1|-
TGCGCCAGCAGCGCCAACTCAGGGGCAGATACGCAGTATTTT
CASSANSGADTQYF
>-|TRBJ2-5|TRBV4-3|once
TGCGCCAGCAGCCAAGAAACGAAAGAGACCCAGTACTTC
CASSQETKETQYF
>TRBD1|TRBJ1-2|TRBV6-2/TRBV6-3|many
TGTGCCAGCAGTTCACCCGGGACAGGGCTGTTTACCCGCTATGGCTACACCTTC
CASSSPGTGLFTRYGYTF
>-|TRBJ2-3|TRBV28|-
TGTGCCAGCAATTTCGGCAGGAGCACAGATACGCAGTATTTT
CASNFGRSTDTQYF
>-|TRBJ1-3|TRBV6-1|once
TGTGCCAGCAGTGAAACCTTGAGAAACACCATATATTTT
CASSETLRNTIYF
>-|TRBJ2-1|TRBV2|few
TGTGCCAGCGGAAGGGGCCATGAGCAGTTCTTC
CASGRGHEQFF
>TRBD2|TRBJ2-5|TRBV6-1|-
TGTGCCAGTCAGCAGTTTAGCGGGGTCCAAGAGACCCAGTACTTC
CASQQFSGVQETQYF
>TRBD1|TRBJ1-4|TRBV2|few
TGTGCCAGCAGTGAACAGGGGGGAACTAATGAAAAACTGTTTTTT
CASSEQGGTNEKLFF
>-|TRBJ2-7|TRBV28|-
TGTGCCAGCAGTTTAATGGACGGCACCTACGAGCAGTACTTC
CASSLMDGTYEQYF
>TRBD1|TRBJ1-2|TRBV29-1|-
TGCAGCACAGGGACAGGGACCAACTATGGCTACACCTTC
CSTGTGTNYGYTF
>-|TRBJ2-1|TRBV6-1|-
TGTGCCAGCAGGGAAGGGAGTAGCGGCTCCTACAATGAGCAGTTCTTC
CASREGSSGSYNEQFF
>-|TRBJ2-5|TRBV3-1|-
TGTGCCAGCAGCCAAGATCGGCGCCAAGAGACCCAGTACTTC
CASSQDRRQETQYF
>-|TRBJ2-7|TRBV4-2|-
TGTGCCTGCAGCCAGGGGACTACAACCTACGGGCAGTACTTC
CACSQGTTTYGQYF
>-|TRBJ2-3|TRBV7-2|few
TGTGCCAGCAGCTTAGTAGCAGCTCCAGATACGCAGTATTTT
CASSLVAAPDTQYF
>-|TRBJ2-5|TRBV28|-
TGTGCCAGCAGTCAACCTCAGGGATGGGAGACCCAGTACTTC
CASSQPQGWETQYF
>TRBD2|TRBJ2-4|TRBV20-1|-
TGCAGTGCGGTCACCGGGACTAGCGGGGGGAGGGTTGGGGCCAAAAACATTCAGTACTTC
CSAVTGTSGGRVGAKNIQYF
>TRBD1|TRBJ2-3|TRBV20-1|few
TGCAGTGCTAGGACAGGGGTTACAGATACGCAGTATTTT
CSARTGVTDTQYF
>-|TRBJ1-2|TRBV7-2|few
TGTGCCAGCAGCCCCGGGTCCCGGCAGGCCGACTATGGCTACACCTTC
CASSPGSRQADYGYTF
>-|TRBJ1-2|TRBV2|-
TGTGCCAGCAGTCAGAGACCGGAATCGGAGGGCTACACCTTC
CASSQRPESEGYTF
>-|TRBJ2-5|TRBV7-2|few
TGTGCCAGCAGCCTAGGACCTAACGGAGAGACCCAGTACTTC
CASSLGPNGETQYF
>TRBD1|TRBJ1-6|TRBV20-1|few
TGCAGTGCTAGAGGGCCAGAGACAGGGAATTCACCCCTCCACTTT
CSARGPETGNSPLHF
>-|TRBJ2-3|TRBV6-2/TRBV6-3|-
TGTGCCAGCAGTCTAGACCCCCCCACAGATACGCAGTATTTT
CASSLDPPTDTQYF
>TRBD2|TRBJ2-3|TRBV24-1|many
TGTGCCACGACCGGGGGGGGTACAGATACGCAGTATTTT
CATTGGGTDTQYF
>TRBD1|TRBJ1-6|TRBV7-2|-
TGTGCCAGCAGCGGGTTGCCGGGACAGGGCTCCTATAATTCACCCCTCCACTTT
CASSGLPGQGSYNSPLHF
>-|TRBJ2-5|TRBV2|few
TGTGCCAGCAGTGTAGAGGACTGGCAAGAGACCCAGTACTTC
CASSVEDWQETQYF
>-|TRBJ1-6|TRBV28|-
TGTGCCAGCAGTTTCAGCATTCCCCTCCACTTT
CASSFSIPLHF
>-|TRBJ2-6|TRBV7-9|few
TGTGCCAGCACCCTTTCAGGGTCTGGGGCCAACGTCCTGACTTTC
CASTLSGSGANVLTF
>TRBD1|TRBJ1-2|TRBV20-1|-
TGCAGTGCCGCGGGACAGGAATTTAACTATGGCTACACCTTC
CSAAGQEFNYGYTF
>TRBD1|TRBJ1-2|TRBV10-3|-
TGTGCCATCAGCCCGGGACAGGGGGGGGACTACTATGGCTACACCTTC
CAISPGQGGDYYGYTF
>-|TRBJ2-3|TRBV4-3|-
TGCGCCAGCAGCCAAGTGGCGAGGGCCCGCGAAACCACAGATACGCAGTATTTT
CASSQVARARETTDTQYF
>TRBD2|TRBJ2-6|TRBV4-2|many
TGTGCCAGCAGGCCAGAGCGGGGGACCTCTGGGGCCAACGTCCTGACTTTC
CASRPERGTSGANVLTF